This T cell receptor (beta chain) comes out of a study of beta chain features in type 1 diabetes. General observations from the study: PCR might show a preference for shorter templates, equally across patients and controls. There was a moderate but significant shortening of TCRB CDR3s in all four CD4+ subsets of Type 1 diabetes patients. A greater similarity of naive, central memory and Treg TCRB repertoires was seen among patients than among healthy donors.

The V and J ends lost 4 bases and 6 bases respectively, with 16 bases between them. Germline-derived CDR1 and CDR2 are LGHNA and YSLEER. CDR3 length: 14 amino acids. The study reverse transcribed the entire isolated RNA, so it sequenced expressed TCRB transcripts. Measured with immunoSEQ multiplex PCR; TCRdb has only the in-frame clones, and not every one. The top ten clones hold 0.095% to 0.15% of a sample with around 600,000 clones, 12% of them seen once. In its sample, this clone was seen a few times. The antigen remains undetermined. This TCR was recovered from a man aged 25 to 40 with type 1 diabetes. The chain couples TRBV4-3 to TRBJ2-7, with a weak D call TRBD2 (6 bases). Sequenced material: naive CD4+ T cells from blood. The DNA for the CDR3 is TGCGCCAGCAGCCCCGGGAGTGAGGGCCGCGAGCAGTACTTC. This gives the protein CASSPGSEGREQYF.